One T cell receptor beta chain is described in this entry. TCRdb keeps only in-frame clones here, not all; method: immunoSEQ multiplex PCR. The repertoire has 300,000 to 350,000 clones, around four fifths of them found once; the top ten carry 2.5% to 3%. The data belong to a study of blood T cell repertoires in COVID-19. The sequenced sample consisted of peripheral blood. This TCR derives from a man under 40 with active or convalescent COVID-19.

CDR3 region: CASIGPGLADTGELFF. The CDR3 region has the DNA TGTGCCAGCATTGGACCCGGGCTAGCGGACACCGGGGAGCTGTTTTTT. The rearrangement links TRBV6-6 to TRBJ2-2; 7 bases align to TRBD2. Germline V gives CDR1 MNHNY, CDR2 SVGAGI (reference sequence). The length of the CDR3 is 16 residues. The ends lost 7 bases at V and 3 bases at J; junction bases unmatched: 11.